A single T cell receptor (beta chain) is shown here with its context. The clone's antigen remains unknown. Base quality data are lacking; no much larger clone is found one base away. This record belongs to a study of identical twins (dated by TCRdb to between 2015 and 2016). With respect to the entire study: To test whether fetal clonotypes persist, this study deep-sequenced TCR alpha and beta repertoires from monozygotic twins, from unrelated adults of various ages, and from cord blood. To rule out contamination, replicate twin experiments were performed at different times with different library preparation protocols.

Paper-wide results and their limitations: Fewer insertions were carried by abundant cord blood beta clonotypes; a weaker similar trend was observed in young adult naive repertoires, while no such trend was observed in memory repertoires. A weaker excess of twin sharing was found in beta out-of-frame sequences because the signal-to-noise ratio was lowered by fewer shared sequences. Out-of-frame TCR alpha sequences shared between twins showed an excess of low generation-probability sequences compared with coincidental sharing between unrelated individuals. Invariant T cells such as MAIT and iNKT could partly confound zero-insertion analyses, though diverse VJ usage argued against this for most clonotypes. Because the same donors could not be followed over many years, the conclusions relied on cross-sectional statistical analysis. In monozygotic twins, out-of-frame TCR alpha sharing was systematically underestimated by recombination models, although the models agreed with sharing between unrelated individuals.

Only healthy Caucasian donors were included. Three pairs of female monozygotic twins, all aged roughly 18 to 29 years, were included in the twin cohort. Peripheral blood mononuclear cells were used as the source from which RNA for TCR libraries was isolated. The junction shows trimming of 8 bases on V and 9 bases on J, plus 20 bases between the germline ends. From cysteine to phenylalanine, the CDR3 is 14 amino acids long. Only CDR3 DNA is held: 42 bases, read in frame from base 1. The library was made by 5' RACE. This sample was sequenced with an Illumina HiSeq 2000. Template switching introduced a universal primer binding site; the final cDNA contained a unique molecular identifier, enabling accurate counting of TCR cDNA molecules. First-strand cDNA for TCR alpha and beta chains was synthesized from specific primers in the conserved constant-segment region. To control for contamination, each cDNA library was double barcoded with a SMART-Mk sample barcode plus Illumina barcodes. TruSeq adapter sequences, together with Illumina sample barcodes, were added in two successive PCR steps. The TCR alpha and beta cDNA libraries were sequenced on the Illumina HiSeq platform using custom primers. The authors' pipeline ran thus. Unique molecular identifiers were extracted from raw reads with MiGEC, and CDR3 positions were determined with MiXCR. Recombination models were inferred per individual with the repgenHMM and IGoR tools using an EM algorithm. Shared clonotypes were analyzed with the tcR package in R, and sharing was normalized by the product of cloneset sizes. To study raw recombination without the effects of thymic and clonal selection, out-of-frame nonproductive sequences were analyzed. TCRdb itself trimmed the public reads at Q25 with fastp, ran MiXCR and retained productive beta chains. Rows with one shared CDR3 protein collapse into an entry with the most common genes and DNA. These V and J calls are TCRdb output, not the study's own analysis. Across this sample there are about 920,000 distinct CDR3 sequences, with more than 9% seen only once. The ten largest clones add up to roughly 1.5% of the sample.

This sample also belongs to another study, concerning yellow fever vaccine responses in identical twins. As the second paper documents: The T cell response to vaccination in identical twins was reported by the authors to appear partly convergent and partly personalized. The study precisely tracked vaccine-responding T cell clones in identical twins.

The sequence was obtained from a woman aged 18-29 years in good health. Sequencing input: PBMCs. In this chain, TRBV12-3 or TRBV12-4 is recombined with TRBJ2-1; the D gene lacks a confident call. The CDR3 amino acid sequence is: CASSSSSSVGEQFF. In nucleotide form, the sequence is TGTGCCAGCTCCTCCTCTTCCTCTGTCGGTGAGCAGTTCTTC.